This entry concerns a single T cell receptor beta chain. The data stem from a study of T cells in narcolepsy. Per the germline V gene, CDR1 is MNHEY and CDR2 is SVGAGI. The CDR3 length is 14 residues. The V gene lost 11 bases and the J gene lost 0 bases, with 14 bases spanning the gap. The protocol was immunoSEQ multiplex PCR, while the TCRdb copy is restricted to in-frame clones and leaves out a portion. This table holds 30,000 to 45,000 clones, under 85% found once. This clonotype was sampled from a human donor with narcolepsy. This chain links TRBV6-5 with TRBJ2-1; a possible D gene is TRBD1 (6 bases). The sequencing sample was made of CD45RA- memory CD4+ T cells from PBMCs. CDR3 nucleotides: TGTGCCTCTCGCCAGGGGCCCTCCTACAATGAGCAGTTCTTC. It yields the protein CASRQGPSYNEQFF.